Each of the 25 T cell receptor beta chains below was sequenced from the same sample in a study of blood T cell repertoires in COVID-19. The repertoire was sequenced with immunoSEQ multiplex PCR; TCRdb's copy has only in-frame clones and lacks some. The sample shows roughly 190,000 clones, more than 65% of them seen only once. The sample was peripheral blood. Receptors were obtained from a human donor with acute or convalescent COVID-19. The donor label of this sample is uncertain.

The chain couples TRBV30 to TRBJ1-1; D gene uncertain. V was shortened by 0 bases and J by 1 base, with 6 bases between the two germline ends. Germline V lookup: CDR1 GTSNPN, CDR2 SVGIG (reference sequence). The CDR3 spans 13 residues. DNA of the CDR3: TGTGCCTGGAGTGTACCAGGGAACACTGAAGCTTTCTTT. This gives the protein CAWSVPGNTEAFF.

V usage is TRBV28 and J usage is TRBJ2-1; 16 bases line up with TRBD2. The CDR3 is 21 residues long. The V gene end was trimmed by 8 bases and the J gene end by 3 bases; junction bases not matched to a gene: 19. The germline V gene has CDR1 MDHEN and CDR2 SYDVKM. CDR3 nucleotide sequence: TGTGCCAGCTCCTCGCCCCCAGGGACTAGCGGGAGGGGTAGGTACTACAATGAGCAGTTCTTC. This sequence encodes CASSSPPGTSGRGRYYNEQFF.

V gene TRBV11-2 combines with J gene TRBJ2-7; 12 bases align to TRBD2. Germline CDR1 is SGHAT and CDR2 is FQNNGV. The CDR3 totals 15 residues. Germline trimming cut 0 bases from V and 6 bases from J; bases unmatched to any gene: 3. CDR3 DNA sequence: TGTGCCAGCAGCTTAGAGCTAGCGGGAGGGCGCGAGCAGTACTTC. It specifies CASSLELAGGREQYF.

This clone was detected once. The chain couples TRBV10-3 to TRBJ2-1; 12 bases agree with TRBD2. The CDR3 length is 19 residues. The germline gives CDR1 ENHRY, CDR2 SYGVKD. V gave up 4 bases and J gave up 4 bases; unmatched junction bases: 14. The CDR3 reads CAISGTSGNPALLYNEQFF. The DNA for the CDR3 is TGTGCCATCAGTGGGACTAGCGGGAATCCGGCCCTTCTATACAATGAGCAGTTCTTC.

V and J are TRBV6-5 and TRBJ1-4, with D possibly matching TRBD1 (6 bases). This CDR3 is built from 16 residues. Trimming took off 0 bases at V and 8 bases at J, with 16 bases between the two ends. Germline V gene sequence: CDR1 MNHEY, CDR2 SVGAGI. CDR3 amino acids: CASSYSGGRQGEKLFF. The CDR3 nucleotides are TGTGCCAGCAGTTACTCCGGGGGGCGGCAGGGGGAAAAACTGTTTTTT.

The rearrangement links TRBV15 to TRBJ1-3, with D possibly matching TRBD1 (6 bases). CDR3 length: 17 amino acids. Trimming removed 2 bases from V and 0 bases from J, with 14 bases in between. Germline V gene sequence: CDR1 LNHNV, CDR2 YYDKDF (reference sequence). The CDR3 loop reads CATSRPPGHISGNTIYF. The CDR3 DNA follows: TGTGCCACCAGCAGACCTCCGGGACACATCTCTGGAAACACCATATATTTT.

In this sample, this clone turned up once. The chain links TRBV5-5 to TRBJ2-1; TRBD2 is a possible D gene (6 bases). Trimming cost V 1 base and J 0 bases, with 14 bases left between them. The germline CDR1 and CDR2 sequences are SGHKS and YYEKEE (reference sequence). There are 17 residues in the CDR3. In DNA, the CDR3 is TGTGCCAGCAGCTTGATGGCTAGCGTGAGCTCCTACAATGAGCAGTTCTTC. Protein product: CASSLMASVSSYNEQFF. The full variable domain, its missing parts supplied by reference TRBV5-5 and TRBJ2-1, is DAGVTQSPTHLIKTRGQQVTLRCSPISGHKSVSWYQQVLGQGPQFIFQYYEKEERGRGNFPDRFSARQFPNYSSELNVNALLLGDSALYLCASSLMASVSSYNEQFFGPGTRLTVL.

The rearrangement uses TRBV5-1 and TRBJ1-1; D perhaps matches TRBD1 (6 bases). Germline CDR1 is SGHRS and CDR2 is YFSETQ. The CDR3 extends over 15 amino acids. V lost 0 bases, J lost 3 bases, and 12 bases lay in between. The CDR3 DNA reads TGCGCCAGCAGCTTGGTAGGGGGACTAGACACTGAAGCTTTCTTT. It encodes CASSLVGGLDTEAFF.

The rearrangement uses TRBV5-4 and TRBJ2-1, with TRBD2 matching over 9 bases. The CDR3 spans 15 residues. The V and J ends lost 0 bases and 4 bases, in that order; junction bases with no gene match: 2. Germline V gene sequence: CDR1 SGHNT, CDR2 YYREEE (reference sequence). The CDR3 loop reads CASSLGLADYNEQFF. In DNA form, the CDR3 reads TGTGCCAGCAGCTTGGGACTAGCGGATTACAATGAGCAGTTCTTC.

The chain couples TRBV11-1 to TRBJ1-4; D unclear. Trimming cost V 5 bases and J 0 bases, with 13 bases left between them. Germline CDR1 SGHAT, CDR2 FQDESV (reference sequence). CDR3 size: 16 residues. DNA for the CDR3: TGTGCCAGCAGCATCATGACAACTGCAACTAATGAAAAACTGTTTTTT. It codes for CASSIMTTATNEKLFF.

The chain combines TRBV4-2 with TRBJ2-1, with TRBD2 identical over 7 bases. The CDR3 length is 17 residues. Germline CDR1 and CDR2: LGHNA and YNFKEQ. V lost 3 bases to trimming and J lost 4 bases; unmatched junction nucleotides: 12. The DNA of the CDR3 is TGTGCCAGCAGCCAGGACTTTCCGGGACTACTGTACAATGAGCAGTTCTTC. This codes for CASSQDFPGLLYNEQFF.

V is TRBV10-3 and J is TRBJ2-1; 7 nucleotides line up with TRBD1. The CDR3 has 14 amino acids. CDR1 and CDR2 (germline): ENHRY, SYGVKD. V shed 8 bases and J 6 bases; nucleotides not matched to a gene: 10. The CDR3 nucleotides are TGTGCCATCCGTTGGACAGGAGGCACCAATGAGCAGTTCTTC. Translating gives CAIRWTGGTNEQFF.

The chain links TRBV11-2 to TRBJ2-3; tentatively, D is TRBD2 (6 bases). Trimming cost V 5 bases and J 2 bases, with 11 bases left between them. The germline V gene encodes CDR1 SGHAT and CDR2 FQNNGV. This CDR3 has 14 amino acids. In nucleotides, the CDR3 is TGTGCCAGCAGCCCGGGGGTCTTCACAGATACGCAGTATTTT. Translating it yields CASSPGVFTDTQYF.

CDR3 region: CASSIGPSVDTQYF. CDR3 bases: TGTGCCAGTAGTATAGGACCAAGCGTAGATACGCAGTATTTT. The chain carries TRBV19 and TRBJ2-3, with no clear D. Germline CDR1 and CDR2: LNHDA and SQIVND (reference sequence). The CDR3 loop spans 14 amino acids. V was pared by 1 base and J by 5 bases, with 10 bases between. The full variable domain, in which reference TRBV19 and TRBJ2-3 provide the parts outside the CDR3, is DGGITQSPKYLFRKEGQNVTLSCEQNLNHDAMYWYRQDPGQGLRLIYYSQIVNDFQKGDIAEGYSVSREKKESFPLTVTSAQKNPTAFYLCASSIGPSVDTQYFGPGTRLTVL.

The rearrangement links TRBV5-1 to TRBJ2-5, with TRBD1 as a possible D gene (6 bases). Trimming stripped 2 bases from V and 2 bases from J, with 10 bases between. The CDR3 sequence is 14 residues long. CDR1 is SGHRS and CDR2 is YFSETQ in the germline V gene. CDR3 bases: TGCGCCAGCAGCTTAGGACAGCCGCAAGAGACCCAGTACTTC. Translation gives CASSLGQPQETQYF.

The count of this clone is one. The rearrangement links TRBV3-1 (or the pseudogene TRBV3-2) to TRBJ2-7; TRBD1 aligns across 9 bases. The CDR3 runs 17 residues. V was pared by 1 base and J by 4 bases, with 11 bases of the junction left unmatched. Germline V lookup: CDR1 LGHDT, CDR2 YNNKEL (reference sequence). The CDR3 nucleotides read TGTGCCAGCAGCCAAGGTGTTATGGGACAGGGCCCTTACGAGCAGTACTTC. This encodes CASSQGVMGQGPYEQYF.

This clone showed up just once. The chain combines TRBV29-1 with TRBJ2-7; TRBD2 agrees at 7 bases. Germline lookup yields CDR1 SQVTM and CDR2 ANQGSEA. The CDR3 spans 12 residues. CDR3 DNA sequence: TGCAGTTACCGGGGAGGGTCCTACGAGCAGTACTTC. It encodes CSYRGGSYEQYF.

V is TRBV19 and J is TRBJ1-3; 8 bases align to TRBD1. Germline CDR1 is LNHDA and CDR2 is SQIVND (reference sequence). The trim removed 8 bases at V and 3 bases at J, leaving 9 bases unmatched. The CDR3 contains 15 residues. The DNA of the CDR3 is TGTGCCAGTGTGACAGGGGAAGATGGTGGAAACACCATATATTTT. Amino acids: CASVTGEDGGNTIYF.

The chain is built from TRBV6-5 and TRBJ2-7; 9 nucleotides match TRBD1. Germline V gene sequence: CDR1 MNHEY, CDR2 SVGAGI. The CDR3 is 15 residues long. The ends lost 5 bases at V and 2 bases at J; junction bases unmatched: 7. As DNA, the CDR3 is TGTGCCAGCAGTAGCGGACAGGGGCGACCCTACGAGCAGTACTTC. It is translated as CASSSGQGRPYEQYF.

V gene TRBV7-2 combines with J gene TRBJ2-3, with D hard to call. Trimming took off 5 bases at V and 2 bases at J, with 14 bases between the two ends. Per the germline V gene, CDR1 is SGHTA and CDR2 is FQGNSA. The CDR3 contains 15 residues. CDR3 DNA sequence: TGTGCCAGCAGCCATGATGGGCTGATCACAGATACGCAGTATTTT. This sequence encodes CASSHDGLITDTQYF.

CDR3 sequence reads: CASSEAASRQGNYEQYF. The CDR3 DNA reads as TGTGCCAGCAGTGAGGCCGCGTCCCGACAGGGTAACTACGAGCAGTACTTC. The chain carries TRBV2 and TRBJ2-7; 7 nucleotides agree with TRBD1. The CDR3 has 17 residues. Germline V gives CDR1 SNHLY, CDR2 FYNNEI. Losses at the gene ends were 3 bases for V and 3 bases for J; bases not matched to a gene: 14.

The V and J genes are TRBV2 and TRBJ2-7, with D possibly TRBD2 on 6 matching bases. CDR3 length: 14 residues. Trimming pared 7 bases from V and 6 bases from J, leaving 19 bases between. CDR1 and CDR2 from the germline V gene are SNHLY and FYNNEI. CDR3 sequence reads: CASTSSRDWGEQYF. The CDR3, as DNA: TGTGCCAGCACCTCGAGCCGGGACTGGGGCGAGCAGTACTTC.

The CDR3 sequence is CASSSQGRYDYEQYF. DNA for the CDR3: TGTGCCAGTAGTTCACAGGGCCGGTATGACTACGAGCAGTACTTC. The chain carries TRBV19 and TRBJ2-7; TRBD1 is a possible D gene (6 bases). V lost 5 bases and J 3 bases, leaving 17 bases between the germline ends. This CDR3 is 15 amino acids long. Looked up from germline, CDR1 is LNHDA and CDR2 is SQIVND (reference sequence).

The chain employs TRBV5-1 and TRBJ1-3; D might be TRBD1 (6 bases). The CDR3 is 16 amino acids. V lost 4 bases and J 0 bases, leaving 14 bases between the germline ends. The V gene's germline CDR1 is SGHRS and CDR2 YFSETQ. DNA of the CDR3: TGCGCCAGCAGCCCGCGGACAGAGCCCTCTGGAAACACCATATATTTT. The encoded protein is CASSPRTEPSGNTIYF.

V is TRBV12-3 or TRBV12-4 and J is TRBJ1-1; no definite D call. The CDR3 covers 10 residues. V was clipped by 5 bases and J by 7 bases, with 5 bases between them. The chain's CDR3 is CASSLREAFF. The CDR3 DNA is TGTGCCAGCAGTCTACGTGAAGCTTTCTTT.